This T cell receptor (beta chain) was captured by sequencing in a study of blood T cell repertoires in COVID-19. Here immunoSEQ multiplex PCR was the method, and the copy in TCRdb shows in-frame clones only, minus some. Of around 140,000 clones in the sample, approximately 88% were seen once. Trimming pared 5 bases from V and 5 bases from J, leaving 14 bases between. This CDR3 has 14 residues. Germline CDR1 SGHDT, CDR2 YYEEEE. The sample was peripheral blood. This TCR derives from a woman aged 80 or over with acute or convalescent COVID-19. V is TRBV5-6 and J is TRBJ2-1; D might be TRBD2 (5 bases). This chain's CDR3 is CASRAPSRNNEQFF. CDR3 DNA: TGTGCCAGCAGGGCGCCTAGCAGAAACAATGAGCAGTTCTTC.